These T cell receptor beta chains were read from a single sample in a study of blood T cell repertoires in COVID-19. Only in-frame clones appear in the TCRdb table, and some are missing; sequencing was by immunoSEQ multiplex PCR. Counted here are a few hundred thousand clones, roughly 86% occurring once; the ten biggest clones make up under 2%. Sequenced material: peripheral blood. The origin of the receptors is a woman aged 45-59 years with acute or convalescent COVID-19. The CDR3 runs from the conserved cysteine through the conserved F or W. A D gene is named only where the DNA matches it firmly. Clone size is not always given. Where it is, it says once, few, many or a class for expanded clones.

D,size,J,V,DNA,CDR3
-,once,TRBJ2-5,TRBV6-2/TRBV6-3,TGTGCCAGCAGTTCGGGGTGGGAGACCCAGTACTTC,CASSSGWETQYF
TRBD2,once,TRBJ2-1,TRBV19,TGTGCCAGTGGTAGACTAGCGGGAGACCCCTACAATGAGCAGTTCTTC,CASGRLAGDPYNEQFF
TRBD2,-,TRBJ2-3,TRBV24-1,TGTGCCACCAGTGATGCTAGCGGTAGTGGAGATACGCAGTATTTT,CATSDASGSGDTQYF
-,-,TRBJ2-3,TRBV13,TGTGCCAGCAGCTCCCAGGAGGTTACTAGCACAGATACGCAGTATTTT,CASSSQEVTSTDTQYF
-,-,TRBJ2-2,TRBV10-3,TGTGCCATCAGTGAGTCACGAGTGAACACCGGGGAGCTGTTTTTT,CAISESRVNTGELFF
-,-,TRBJ2-2,TRBV7-9,TGTGCCAGCAGCTTTTCTAAGAACACCGGGGAGCTGTTTTTT,CASSFSKNTGELFF
TRBD1,-,TRBJ2-3,TRBV3-1/TRBV3-2,TGTGCCAGCAGCCAAGGACAGGGGGCCTCAGATACGCAGTATTTT,CASSQGQGASDTQYF
-,-,TRBJ1-2,TRBV6-5,TGTGCCAGCAGGACAGTCGGCTACACCTTC,CASRTVGYTF
TRBD2,-,TRBJ2-7,TRBV7-2,TGTGCCAGCAGCTCAGGGCTAGCGGAAGCGATCTACGAGCAGTACTTC,CASSSGLAEAIYEQYF
-,-,TRBJ2-7,TRBV9,TGTGCCAGCAGCGTAGGCGGCAGATACGAGCAGTACTTC,CASSVGGRYEQYF
TRBD1,-,TRBJ1-1,TRBV9,TGTGCCAGCAGCGCCACAGCGGACAGGCCTTCGAACACTGAAGCTTTCTTT,CASSATADRPSNTEAFF
TRBD2,once,TRBJ2-5,TRBV4-1,TGCGCCAGCAGCCAGCGGGGACTAGCGGGAGTTGGGGAGACCCAGTACTTC,CASSQRGLAGVGETQYF
-,-,TRBJ2-7,TRBV19,TGTGCCAGTAGTGTCGGGGGTAAGATCCACGAGCAGTACTTC,CASSVGGKIHEQYF
TRBD1,-,TRBJ1-2,TRBV27,TGTGCCAGCAGCCCGGACAGGGTAGGAGGCTACACCTTC,CASSPDRVGGYTF
-,-,TRBJ1-5,TRBV27,TGTGCCAGCAGTTTCGGCCGAGGTGATCAGCCCCAGCATTTT,CASSFGRGDQPQHF
TRBD1,few,TRBJ2-7,TRBV5-1,TGCGCCAGCAGCTCTACAGGGGTCCAATACGAGCAGTACTTC,CASSSTGVQYEQYF
-,-,TRBJ1-4,TRBV15,TGTGCCACCAGCAGAGAGGGAGCGCCTAATGAAAAACTGTTTTTT,CATSREGAPNEKLFF
TRBD1,-,TRBJ2-1,TRBV2,TGTGCCAGCATACAGGGGGCTATGTACAATGAGCAGTTCTTC,CASIQGAMYNEQFF
-,-,TRBJ2-1,TRBV28,TGTGCCAGCACTCCGCCCGGGATCACCAATGAGCAGTTCTTC,CASTPPGITNEQFF
-,few,TRBJ2-3,TRBV30,TGTGCCTGGAGTGAGGGGCTCTCGGATACGCAGTATTTT,CAWSEGLSDTQYF
TRBD1,-,TRBJ1-4,TRBV5-1,TGCGCCAGCAGTACGGGACAGGGCCGTGAAAAACTGTTTTTT,CASSTGQGREKLFF
TRBD1,-,TRBJ2-7,TRBV14,TGTGCCAGCAGCCGACCGGGACAGGGCTCCTACGAGCAGTACTTC,CASSRPGQGSYEQYF
-,-,TRBJ2-5,TRBV27,TGTGCCAGCAGTTTAGTGGGGGGGACCCAGTACTTC,CASSLVGGTQYF
-,-,TRBJ1-1,TRBV4-2,TGTGCCAGCAGCCAAGGTCATGCGGGGCCGGTGGAAGCTTTCTTT,CASSQGHAGPVEAFF
-,once,TRBJ2-7,TRBV5-1,TGCGCCAGCAGCTGGCCAGGGAGGGGGTACGAGCAGTACTTC,CASSWPGRGYEQYF
TRBD1,few,TRBJ1-1,TRBV4-1,TGCGCCAGCAGCCTCAAACAGGGGGGGGCTGAAGCTTTCTTT,CASSLKQGGAEAFF
TRBD1,-,TRBJ2-7,TRBV28,TGTGCCAGCACTTTAGGGGGCACAGGGGGTTACTACGAGCAGTACTTC,CASTLGGTGGYYEQYF
-,-,TRBJ1-6,TRBV5-1,TGCGCCAGCAGCTTATTCGGAGCCCTCAGCTCCTATAATTCACCCCTCCACTTT,CASSLFGALSSYNSPLHF
TRBD2,-,TRBJ2-2,TRBV5-4,TGTGCCAGCAGCTTGGGTTCTAGCGGGAGTTTGGAGGAGCTGTTTTTT,CASSLGSSGSLEELFF
-,-,TRBJ1-1,TRBV14,TGTGCCAGCAGCCGGAAGGACTTTTTGAACACTGAAGCTTTCTTT,CASSRKDFLNTEAFF
-,-,TRBJ2-3,TRBV7-9,TGTGCCAGCAGCTCAGTGACTTACCCTAGCACAGATACGCAGTATTTT,CASSSVTYPSTDTQYF
TRBD2,-,TRBJ2-2,TRBV6-1,TGTGCCAGCAGTGAAGCCCGTGGGACTAGCGGGACCGGGGAGCTGTTTTTT,CASSEARGTSGTGELFF
TRBD2,-,TRBJ2-7,TRBV4-3,TGCGCCAGCAGCCACGGGGGGGGATTTAGCGGCTACGAGCAGTACTTC,CASSHGGGFSGYEQYF
-,-,TRBJ2-2,TRBV20-1,TGCAGTGCTAGTCGGGACTGGTCCGAGGAGCTGTTTTTT,CSASRDWSEELFF
TRBD1,once,TRBJ1-4,TRBV28,TGTGCCAGCAGTACGGACAGGAGAAATGAAAAACTGTTTTTT,CASSTDRRNEKLFF
-,-,TRBJ2-5,TRBV2,TGTGCCAGCACTTCCCCGGGAGAAGAGACCCAGTACTTC,CASTSPGEETQYF
TRBD1,-,TRBJ1-5,TRBV4-2,TGTGCCAGCAGCCACGGACAGGGTGGACAGCCCCAGCATTTT,CASSHGQGGQPQHF
TRBD1,-,TRBJ1-1,TRBV5-4,TGTGCCAGCAGCCTGCCCGGGACAGGTCGCACTGAAGCTTTCTTT,CASSLPGTGRTEAFF
TRBD2,-,TRBJ2-2,TRBV4-1,TGCGCCAGCAAGAGACTAGCGGGAGCCGGGGAGCTGTTTTTT,CASKRLAGAGELFF
-,few,TRBJ2-1,TRBV7-9,TGTGCCAGCAGCTGGGGTAGCGGTTCCTACAATGAGCAGTTCTTC,CASSWGSGSYNEQFF
-,-,TRBJ1-3,TRBV18,TGTGCCAGCTCTAGAGCAAACTCTGGAAACACCATATATTTT,CASSRANSGNTIYF
-,-,TRBJ1-4,TRBV9,TGTGCCAGCAGCGCCGGTGGAGGAAAACTGTTTTTT,CASSAGGGKLFF
TRBD2,-,TRBJ2-7,TRBV11-2,TGTGCCAGCAGCTTCCTCACTAGCGGGAGGGAGCAGTACTTC,CASSFLTSGREQYF
-,once,TRBJ2-5,TRBV5-1,TGCGCCAGCACATGGGGCTCTCAAGAGACCCAGTACTTC,CASTWGSQETQYF